These 12 T cell receptor beta chains came from one sample sequenced in a study of blood T cells in healthy people across ages. With a J-beta primer mix and a sample-barcoded 5' primer, a second PCR ran roughly 6 to 11 cycles. TCRdb ran MiXCR on the 5' RACE reads and lists one entry per CDR3 protein. This sample has around 1,600,000 distinct CDR3 sequences, with under 55% found just once. The material sequenced was blood. Receptors were obtained from a woman aged 18-30 years in good health.

This clonotype was counted a few times. Here the CDR3 reads CASSSPGLAADTQYF. The CDR3 bases are TGTGCCAGCAGTTCCCCAGGCCTAGCGGCAGATACGCAGTATTTT. The chain joins TRBV6-5 to TRBJ2-3; 7 nucleotides align to TRBD2. The CDR3 runs to 15 residues. Germline CDR1 is MNHEY and CDR2 is SVGAGI. V lost 4 bases and J lost 4; bases outside the gene matches: 8.

The rearrangement uses TRBV20-1 and TRBJ1-2, with unresolved D. The CDR3 is 13 amino acids. Germline loops: CDR1 DFQATT, CDR2 SNEGSKA (reference sequence). Trimming cost V 0 bases and J 4 bases, with 9 bases left between them. DNA for the CDR3: TGCAGTGCTAGAGATTACGGACTCTATGGCTACACCTTC. It is translated as CSARDYGLYGYTF.

This clonotype turned up a few times. The chain combines TRBV6-2 or TRBV6-3 with TRBJ2-4; TRBD2 agrees at 9 bases. The better agreement between TRBJ2-7 and the DNA end casts doubt on the J call. Looked up from germline, CDR1 is MNHEY and CDR2 is SVGEGT. This CDR3 region has 14 residues. The CDR3 region is CASRGKLAGFEQYF. The CDR3 DNA is TGTGCCAGCCGGGGGAAGCTAGCGGGATTCGAGCAGTACTTC.

The chain joins TRBV4-1 to TRBJ2-7; 8 nucleotides align to TRBD1. This CDR3 region has 16 residues. V gave up 0 bases and J gave up 5 bases; unmatched junction bases: 9. Germline V lookup: CDR1 MGHRA, CDR2 YSYEKL. CDR3: CASSQERGTGTNEQYF. As DNA, the CDR3 is TGCGCCAGCAGCCAAGAGAGGGGGACAGGAACAAACGAGCAGTACTTC.

This chain connects TRBV27 to TRBJ1-2; D might be TRBD1 (6 bases). CDR1 MNHEY and CDR2 SMNVEV come from the germline V gene (reference sequence). V lost 6 bases and J lost 4, with 12 bases in between. The CDR3 has 13 amino acids. CDR3 region: CASSRRGAYGYTF. As DNA, the CDR3 is TGTGCCAGCAGCCGGAGGGGGGCCTATGGCTACACCTTC.

The chain recombines TRBV4-3 with TRBJ1-2; D is perhaps TRBD1 (5 bases). The germline CDR1 and CDR2 sequences are LGHNA and YSLEER. Trimming removed 4 bases at V and 0 bases at J, with 12 bases between. There are 15 residues in the CDR3. The CDR3 protein is CASSLFGGANYGYTF. CDR3 nucleotide sequence: TGCGCCAGCAGCCTTTTTGGGGGGGCTAACTATGGCTACACCTTC.

The gene calls are TRBV20-1 and TRBJ2-7, with a tentative D call TRBD2 (6 bases). Deletions cut 6 bases from V and 4 bases from J, with 16 bases between. The CDR3 sequence is 13 residues long. Germline V gene sequence: CDR1 DFQATT, CDR2 SNEGSKA (reference sequence). The CDR3 DNA sequence: TGCAGTGCGCCGGTCGGGAGTCGGTACGAGCAGTACTTC. Translated, it gives CSAPVGSRYEQYF.

This clonotype was found a few times. The chain carries TRBV5-1 and TRBJ2-1, with a possible D match to TRBD1 (6 bases). Trimming pared 3 bases from V and 1 base from J, leaving 20 bases between. The CDR3 loop spans 18 amino acids. CDR1 is SGHRS, CDR2 YFSETQ, per germline. Written as DNA, the CDR3 is TGCGCCAGCAGCTCTAGAGGGGTACAGGGCATATCCTACAATGAGCAGTTCTTC. Translating gives CASSSRGVQGISYNEQFF. Full variable domain (rest looked up from reference TRBV5-1 and TRBJ2-1): KAGVTQTPRYLIKTRGQQVTLSCSPISGHRSVSWYQQTPGQGLQFLFEYFSETQRNKGNFPGRFSGRQFSNSRSEMNVSTLELGDSALYLCASSSRGVQGISYNEQFFGPGTRLTVL.

The rearrangement joins TRBV2 to TRBJ2-5; 8 bases align to TRBD1. The CDR3 has 14 residues. V was clipped by 7 bases and J by 3 bases; unmatched bases: 7. CDR1 and CDR2 from the germline V gene are SNHLY and FYNNEI. Here the CDR3 reads CASKKQGVEETQYF. The DNA of the CDR3 is TGTGCCAGCAAGAAACAGGGGGTAGAAGAGACCCAGTACTTC.

The chain joins TRBV20-1 to TRBJ1-2; weak D call: TRBD1 (5 bases). This CDR3 contains 12 residues. With 5 bases removed from V and 7 bases from J, the gap between germline ends came to 14 bases. CDR1 and CDR2 (germline): DFQATT, SNEGSKA (reference sequence). In DNA, the CDR3 is TGCAGTGCTGGTGGGGGAGCCGGTGGCTACACCTTC. This codes for CSAGGGAGGYTF.

This clonotype has more than one count but fewer than ten. The chain carries TRBV6-1 and TRBJ1-2; D remains ambiguous. Germline loops: CDR1 MNHNS, CDR2 SASEGT. CDR3 length equals 13 residues. Deletions cut 3 bases from V and 6 bases from J, with 11 bases between. The DNA for the CDR3 is TGTGCCAGCAGTGAGGAGGGATGGGATGGCTACACCTTC. This codes for CASSEEGWDGYTF.

In its sample, this clonotype was seen once. V gene TRBV12-3 or TRBV12-4 combines with J gene TRBJ1-6; D gene ambiguous. CDR3 length equals 11 residues. Trimming took off 6 bases at V and 9 bases at J, with 6 bases between the two ends. The CDR3 sequence: CASSQPSPLHF. CDR3 in DNA: TGTGCCAGCAGCCAGCCTTCACCCCTCCACTTT.